This TCR beta chain was recovered during a study of shared clonotypes between healthy human individuals. Study-level background: Every donor yielded three CD4 naive, three CD4 memory, two CD8 naive and one CD8 memory plate.

This CDR3 comprises 14 residues. From germline, CDR1 is LNHDA and CDR2 SQIVND (reference sequence). The germline V and J ends were trimmed by 3 bases and 0 bases, with 6 bases remaining between them. To note about this clone: The sample contains more than one DNA sequence encoding this CDR3.

The study enrolled healthy HIV-negative adults without recent acute infections or vaccinations as donors. Clones were read by immunoSEQ multiplex PCR, and TCRdb kept only the in-frame ones, dropping some. Of over a million clones in the sample, about 75% are singletons; the top ten hold less than 1.5%. This sequence joins TRBV19 and TRBJ2-1; no clear D gene. The sequencing input was memory CD4+ T cells sorted from blood. Subset defined: CD45RA-negative fraction. The TCR originated in a young man in good health. In nucleotides, the CDR3 is TGTGCCAGTAGTATCCTGAGCTCCTACAATGAGCAGTTCTTC. Protein: CASSILSSYNEQFF.